The T cell receptor (beta chain) described here comes from a study of T-cell reconstitution after alpha-beta-depleted transplantation in children. Unique molecular identifiers tagged the TCRbeta library. TCRdb itself ran the PCR reads through MiXCR, one entry per CDR3 protein. The sample records some 240,000 distinct CDR3 sequences, 9% to 10% being singletons. CDR1 is SQVTM, CDR2 ANQGSEA, per germline. V shed 7 bases and J shed 0 bases, with 14 bases lying between them. CDR3 length: 14 residues. The source is a human donor who donated a stem cell graft to a child with SCID. The chain combines TRBV29-1 with TRBJ2-3, with D possibly being TRBD2 (5 bases). This sample comprised PBMCs from the stem cell graft donor, obtained from the stem cell graft. CDR3: CSAGSGESTDTQYF. CDR3 nucleotides: TGCAGCGCGGGGAGCGGAGAAAGCACAGATACGCAGTATTTT.